The following is a TCR beta chain sequence with its context. No antigen is known for it. No qualities accompany the bases; no much larger clone lies one base away. The junction shows trimming of 0 bases on V and 7 bases on J, plus 16 bases between the germline ends. Reading the germline V gene gives CDR1 MGHRA and CDR2 YSYEKL. The CDR3, cysteine through phenylalanine, is 16 amino acids long. Only CDR3 DNA remains: 48 bases, in frame from the first base. These data belong to a study of early stage breast cancer tumors (dated by TCRdb to about 2017). In the study overall: Of the roughly 16 invasive breast tumors, about a dozen were found to be estrogen receptor-positive, progesterone receptor-positive and HER2-negative. About 70% of the 12 ER+/PR+/HER2- tumors were invasive ductal carcinomas, while the other four were invasive lobular carcinomas. A read coverage of roughly 10-fold per sample was achieved on average. Across all samples, about 2.9 million templates representing approximately 1 million unique clonotypes were detected.

Each sample was amplified as two independent genomic DNA replicates: 0.45 to 0.5 ug for blood and roughly 1.4 ug for tumor or normal breast. Following the manufacturer's instructions, the ImmunoSeq Intro kit was used to carry out TCRB sequencing on genomic DNA. The multiplex PCR ran for 30 to 35 cycles using proprietary primers and spike-in control sequences for absolute quantification. Single-end 150-bp reads were used to sequence an 87-bp fragment covering the CDR3 and the flanking V and J genes. Each lane of an Illumina MiSeq using version 3.0 chemistry carried seven multiplexed samples, with two replicates per sample. In the source study's methods: Raw data were processed with the vendor's proprietary pipeline, and both replicates were merged into a single result per sample. Productive rearrangements sharing the V-gene family, CDR3 amino acid sequence and J-gene segment were defined as clonotypes. Clonality was computed as 1 minus the normalized Shannon entropy (Pielou evenness) of TCRB abundances. T cell density was estimated by dividing total templates by the number of input cells inferred from the DNA input amount. Total repertoire diversity and clonality were estimated with Recon using default parameters. Tumor-enriched clonotypes were defined as having over 0.1% abundance in tumor and at least 32-fold higher abundance than in normal breast. In its TCRdb copy, this immuneACCESS table keeps in-frame sequences only and misses some clones. Where compared with another copy, unresolved V genes explain less than half of these, and the others have no known cause. D and trimming were read from the DNA, whereas the V and J calls and clone size are those reported in that table. Across this sample there are about 72,000 clones, with 65% to 85% seen only once. In total, the top ten clones hold approximately 3.7% of the sample.

Here is what the overall study found, with its caveats: Repertoires from blood and normal breast were more alike than repertoires from blood and tumor, and in 14 of 16 patients, comparing each tissue with blood separated tumor from normal. Compared with adjacent normal breast tissue, tumors had about 2.6-fold higher T cell density and higher clonality. Chain pairing and functional markers such as CD4, CD8 and FOXP3 were missed by bulk genomic DNA sequencing of unsorted cells. Because the cohort was small, a breakdown by tumor subtype could not be done. Enriched TCRB sequences shared across patients were mostly commonly generated sequences, unlikely to play an important role in the tumor microenvironment.

The study profiled bulk TCR beta-chain repertoires in matched peripheral blood, tumor and adjacent normal breast tissue taken from about 16 patients with early-stage breast cancer. Before surgery, whole blood (about 4.5-11 mL) was collected into EDTA tubes and processed within 2 hours. Peripheral blood mononuclear cells were isolated by Ficoll-Paque centrifugation in SepMate-50 tubes. PBMCs were cryopreserved in approximately 90% FBS with roughly 10% DMSO in aliquots of 2 to 4 million cells and stored in liquid nitrogen. The Qiagen AllPrep DNA/RNA Mini kit was used to extract genomic DNA. The chain links TRBV4-1 with TRBJ1-5, with an unclear D gene assignment. What was sequenced was blood. This receptor was taken from a person aged 55 to 75 with breast cancer. The CDR3 protein is CASSQEGYGFEQPQHF. The nucleotide sequence is TGCGCCAGCAGCCAAGAGGGCTACGGGTTTGAACAGCCCCAGCATTTT.